These 12 T cell receptor beta chains were sequenced from one sample in a study of cytomegalovirus exposure and HLA in healthy donors. The PCR ran on 60 Vbeta and 13 Jbeta primers. Sequencing was performed with immunoSEQ multiplex PCR; in TCRdb, only in-frame clones are kept and a portion is missing. Among around 75,000 clones listed, 78% were seen once. Sequencing was carried out using PBMCs. These receptors all come from a middle-aged man in good health and CMV-seronegative.

The V and J genes are TRBV14 and TRBJ1-2; possibly TRBD1 for D (5 bases). With 4 bases removed from V and 6 bases from J, the gap between germline ends came to 15 bases. The CDR3 spans 14 residues. The germline V gene has CDR1 SGHDN and CDR2 FVKESK. The CDR3 nucleotides are TGTGCCAGCAGCCCGATAAGACAGAGCCATGGCTACACCTTC. It yields the protein CASSPIRQSHGYTF.

The V and J genes are TRBV5-1 and TRBJ2-3, with 11 bases lining up with TRBD2. The CDR3 has 20 residues. V lost 3 bases and J lost 0; bases outside the gene matches: 15. Germline assignment: CDR1 SGHRS and CDR2 YFSETQ. The CDR3 region has the DNA TGCGCCAGCAGCTGGAGGCTAGCGGGGGGAACCGTCGCTAGCACAGATACGCAGTATTTT. Translated, it gives CASSWRLAGGTVASTDTQYF. Filled out from reference TRBV5-1 and TRBJ2-3, the complete variable domain reads KAGVTQTPRYLIKTRGQQVTLSCSPISGHRSVSWYQQTPGQGLQFLFEYFSETQRNKGNFPGRFSGRQFSNSRSEMNVSTLELGDSALYLCASSWRLAGGTVASTDTQYFGPGTRLTVL.

The chain couples TRBV6-1 to TRBJ2-1, with 10 bases identical to TRBD2. CDR3 length equals 17 residues. Trimming cost V 3 bases and J 2 bases; bases outside gene matches: 7. Germline CDR1 and CDR2: MNHNS and SASEGT. The CDR3 protein is CASSDLHLAGAYNEQFF. CDR3 nucleotides: TGTGCCAGCAGTGACTTGCATCTAGCGGGGGCCTACAATGAGCAGTTCTTC.

In this sample, this clone turned up a few times. The chain combines TRBV7-9 with TRBJ2-7, with TRBD2 matching over 12 bases. Germline CDR1 reads SEHNR; CDR2 reads FQNEAQ (reference sequence). After removal of 5 bases from V and 0 bases from J, the junction contained 5 bases not matched to a gene. The CDR3 is made up of 16 amino acids. The CDR3 DNA is TGTGCCAGCAGCCCGGGGACTAGCGGGCTCTCCTACGAGCAGTACTTC. This codes for CASSPGTSGLSYEQYF.

This sequence joins TRBV11-2 and TRBJ2-7, with D unclear. V gave up 0 bases and J gave up 4 bases, with 4 bases separating them. Germline-derived CDR1 and CDR2 are SGHAT and FQNNGV. CDR3 size: 12 residues. CDR3 sequence reads: CASSLDRYEQYF. CDR3 nucleotides: TGTGCCAGCAGCTTAGATCGGTACGAGCAGTACTTC.

The chain links TRBV11-2 to TRBJ2-3; no firm D call. V was trimmed by 6 bases and J by 1 base, leaving 11 bases between them. The length of the CDR3 is 14 residues. Germline V gene sequence: CDR1 SGHAT, CDR2 FQNNGV. This CDR3 reads CASRLMSRTDTQYF. CDR3 nucleotides: TGTGCCAGCAGGCTCATGAGCCGCACAGATACGCAGTATTTT.

This chain joins TRBV5-1 and TRBJ1-2, with D tentatively TRBD1 (6 bases). The CDR3 runs to 16 residues. V was pared by 2 bases and J by 8 bases, with 22 bases between. Looked up from germline, CDR1 is SGHRS and CDR2 is YFSETQ. The CDR3 region has the DNA TGCGCCAGCAGCTTCACAGGGATCCGGGACCCCGGAGGCTACACCTTC. This codes for CASSFTGIRDPGGYTF.

J is TRBJ1-5 and V is TRBV15; 8 bases align to TRBD1. The germline V gene has CDR1 LNHNV and CDR2 YYDKDF (reference sequence). This CDR3 is built from 14 residues. V dropped 8 bases and J dropped 6; count of bases not matched to a gene: 9. For the CDR3, the DNA is TGTGCCACCGATTCTAGACAGGGGCTTCAGCCCCAGCATTTT. This sequence encodes CATDSRQGLQPQHF.

This clone has a single count. The chain links TRBV15 to TRBJ1-2; tentatively, D is TRBD1 (5 bases). V lost 3 bases to trimming and J lost 8 bases, with 13 bases between them. Germline assignment: CDR1 LNHNV and CDR2 YYDKDF (reference sequence). The length of the CDR3 is 13 residues. CDR3 sequence: CATSRTAPLGYTF. Here the CDR3 DNA reads TGTGCCACCAGCAGGACAGCTCCTCTCGGCTACACCTTC.

V is TRBV2 and J is TRBJ1-5; D ambiguous. The germline gives CDR1 SNHLY, CDR2 FYNNEI. The CDR3 spans 14 residues. V lost 8 bases to trimming and J lost 3 bases, with 14 bases between them. The CDR3 is CASGPRLFNQPQHF. Here the CDR3 DNA reads TGTGCCAGCGGTCCGCGACTCTTCAATCAGCCCCAGCATTTT.

Points on this clone: This is likely a read error, given that the CDR3 carries no conserved phenylalanine or tryptophan at its end. The genes are TRBV5-6 and TRBJ1-2; 7 bases map to TRBD1. CDR3 length: 14 residues. V lost 4 bases, J lost 5 bases, and 8 bases stayed unmatched. Germline-derived CDR1 and CDR2 are SGHDT and YYEEEE. The CDR3 spells CASSPPDRVYGYTL. CDR3 bases: TGTGCCAGCAGCCCACCCGACAGGGTGTATGGCTACACCCTC.

This clone was observed a single time. The chain is built from TRBV28 and TRBJ2-1; 9 nucleotides align to TRBD1. Germline V gene sequence: CDR1 MDHEN, CDR2 SYDVKM. Trimming took 3 bases from V and 2 from J; bases not matched to a gene: 14. This CDR3 has 19 residues. CDR3 protein: CASSFLTGGQGSPYNEQFF. The CDR3 DNA reads as TGTGCCAGCAGTTTTTTAACAGGGGGCCAGGGGAGCCCCTACAATGAGCAGTTCTTC.